Each of the 6 T cell receptor beta chains below was sequenced from the same sample in a study of identical twins. TCRdb independently ran MiXCR on the 5' RACE reads; one entry per CDR3 protein. The top ten clones hold more than 1.5% of a sample with approximately 220,000 distinct CDR3 sequences, around 6.8% of them seen once. In addition, the sample was reused for a study of yellow fever vaccine responses in identical twins.

Sequencing input: memory (CD45RO+) T cells sorted from blood. These receptors were collected from a young woman in good health.

In its sample, this clonotype was seen many times. The chain carries TRBV4-3 and TRBJ1-2, with D hard to call. The germline V gene encodes CDR1 LGHNA and CDR2 YSLEER. The V end lost 0 bases, the J end lost 1 base, and 12 bases lay between the germline ends. CDR3 size: 16 residues. CDR3 sequence reads: CASSQDFDAVNYGYTF. In DNA form, the CDR3 reads TGCGCCAGCAGCCAAGATTTCGACGCGGTTAACTATGGCTACACCTTC.

This clonotype was counted only a few times. The chain combines TRBV29-1 with TRBJ2-7; 14 bases are a match to TRBD2. This CDR3 contains 15 residues. Trimming removed 4 bases from V and 2 bases from J; junction bases left unmatched: 4. Germline V lookup: CDR1 SQVTM, CDR2 ANQGSEA. CDR3 residues: CSVARLAGGTYEQYF. The CDR3 region has the DNA TGCAGCGTTGCTAGACTAGCGGGAGGGACCTACGAGCAGTACTTC.

The sample holds a few counts of this clonotype. CDR3 coding DNA: TGTGCCAGCAGCTTAAGCGGGGGGGCAAAGACCCAGTACTTC. This sequence encodes CASSLSGGAKTQYF. This chain uses TRBV11-2 with TRBJ2-5; 10 bases match TRBD2. In germline, CDR1 is SGHAT, CDR2 FQNNGV. Trimming removed 2 bases from V and 6 bases from J; junction bases left unmatched: 3. CDR3 length: 14 amino acids.

In this sample, this clonotype turned up many times. The chain uses TRBV5-6 and TRBJ2-5; 8 bases line up with TRBD2. The CDR3 has 16 residues. Germline V gives CDR1 SGHDT, CDR2 YYEEEE. J lost 4 bases, V lost 0 bases, and 8 bases had no gene match. CDR3 loop: CASSLANRGGRETQYF. The CDR3 DNA reads as TGTGCCAGCAGCTTGGCCAATCGGGGGGGCCGAGAGACCCAGTACTTC.

This clonotype has just a few counts. J is TRBJ2-5 and V is TRBV12-3 or TRBV12-4, with D possibly TRBD1 on 6 matching bases. Deletions cut 6 bases from V and 3 bases from J, with 17 bases between. CDR3 length equals 15 residues. The CDR3 is CASSREIDRKETQYF. In DNA form, the CDR3 reads TGTGCCAGCAGCCGTGAGATCGACAGGAAAGAGACCCAGTACTTC.

The sample holds many counts of this clonotype. The chain has TRBV12-3 or TRBV12-4 and TRBJ2-7; possible D gene TRBD2, 6 bases. V lost 9 bases to trimming and J lost 3 bases, with 15 bases between them. The CDR3 has 13 amino acids. The CDR3 here is CASTRDSYYEQYF. The CDR3 DNA follows: TGTGCCAGTACCAGGGACTCCTACTACGAGCAGTACTTC.